A selection of T cell receptor beta chains follows, all from one sample in a study of blood T cells in healthy people across ages. TCRdb ran MiXCR on the 5' RACE reads and lists one entry per CDR3 protein. This sample has approximately 780,000 distinct CDR3 sequences, with about 26% found just once. The same sample was also studied in work on T cells of mothers and their children.

The sequenced sample was blood. The receptor source for this set is a boy aged 5-17 years in good health. Both conserved end residues are part of each CDR3. The order of the fields is D gene, J gene, clone size, V gene, CDR3 protein, CDR3 DNA. The D gene is left open where the match is weak. Size is stated for part of the rows, as once, few or many counts, or as a class when the clone is expanded.

>NA|TRBJ1-2|NA|TRBV5-1
CASSLDPNYGYTF
TGCGCCAGCAGCTTGGATCCCAACTATGGCTACACCTTC
>NA|TRBJ1-5|few|TRBV6-6
CASSLRGMGDNQPQHF
TGTGCCAGCAGTTTAAGGGGGATGGGGGACAATCAGCCCCAGCATTTT
>NA|TRBJ2-2|NA|TRBV5-1
CATRTSNTGELFF
TGCGCCACCAGGACATCGAACACCGGGGAGCTGTTTTTT
>NA|TRBJ2-5|few|TRBV3-1
CASSQVSAGEETQYF
TGTGCCAGCAGCCAAGTATCGGCGGGTGAGGAGACCCAGTACTTC
>NA|TRBJ2-7|NA|TRBV6-5
CASSSPGANYEQYF
TGTGCCAGCAGTTCCCCCGGGGCAAACTACGAGCAGTACTTC
>NA|TRBJ1-1|few|TRBV6-5
CASSRGWANTEAFF
TGTGCCAGCAGTAGGGGATGGGCGAACACTGAAGCTTTCTTT
>NA|TRBJ2-1|NA|TRBV12-3/TRBV12-4
CASSPLDYNEQFF
TGTGCCAGCAGCCCCCTAGACTACAATGAGCAGTTCTTC
>TRBD1|TRBJ2-2|NA|TRBV6-1
CASSGDRQTWAGELFF
TGTGCCAGCAGTGGGGACAGGCAAACGTGGGCCGGGGAGCTGTTTTTT
>NA|TRBJ1-4|NA|TRBV20-1
CSARGSMDEKLFF
TGCAGTGCTAGGGGGTCGATGGACGAAAAACTGTTTTTT
>NA|TRBJ1-6|few|TRBV29-1
CSVRGDTINSPLHF
TGCAGCGTGAGGGGGGACACGATTAATTCACCCCTCCACTTT
>NA|TRBJ2-1|NA|TRBV12-5
CASGLPPPRSPDNEQFF
TGTGCTAGTGGTTTGCCCCCCCCACGGTCCCCGGACAATGAGCAGTTCTTC
>NA|TRBJ2-7|NA|TRBV3-1
CASSHRTGPTGEQYF
TGTGCCAGCAGCCACCGAACGGGACCGACGGGGGAGCAGTACTTC
>TRBD2|TRBJ2-5|NA|TRBV20-1
CSAPGLAGAKETQYF
TGCAGTGCTCCTGGACTAGCGGGGGCCAAAGAGACCCAGTACTTC
>TRBD2|TRBJ2-3|NA|TRBV12-3/TRBV12-4
CATIPLAVDTDTQYF
TGTGCCACCATACCACTAGCGGTGGACACAGATACGCAGTATTTT
>NA|TRBJ1-4|NA|TRBV5-1
CASSLQGVTNEKLFF
TGCGCCAGCAGCTTGCAGGGAGTTACTAATGAAAAACTGTTTTTT
>TRBD1|TRBJ2-2|few|TRBV5-1
CASSGQGAGELFF
TGCGCCAGCAGCGGCCAGGGGGCCGGGGAGCTGTTTTTT
>NA|TRBJ2-2|many|TRBV24-1
CATSDPGQITGELFF
TGTGCCACCAGTGACCCCGGACAGATCACCGGGGAGCTGTTTTTT